One TCR beta chain is described in this entry. The antigen is unknown. The sample carries other DNA sequences with the same CDR3. The entry originates in a study of shared clonotypes between healthy human individuals. Study overall: Per donor, three plates held CD4 naive cells, three held CD4 memory, two held CD8 naive and one held CD8 memory. General study findings and limits: Clonotype sharing among the donors was expected to vary with sequencing depth.

Clones were read by immunoSEQ multiplex PCR, and TCRdb kept only the in-frame ones, dropping some. Of about 680,000 clones listed, 60% to 80% are singletons. In germline, CDR1 is KGHSH, CDR2 LQKENI. V gave up 1 base and J gave up 7 bases; unmatched junction bases: 6. There are 14 residues in the CDR3. The chain combines TRBV18 with TRBJ2-7, with TRBD1 matching 8 bases. This TCR derives from a woman aged 25 to 45 in good health. The sample was memory CD4+ T cells sorted from blood. The subset was: CD45RA-negative fraction. CDR3 protein: CASSPQDREGEQYF. The CDR3, as DNA: TGTGCCAGCTCACCACAGGACAGGGAAGGGGAGCAGTACTTC.